Each of the 30 T cell receptor beta chains below was sequenced from the same sample in a study of shared T cell receptors in the human thymus. TCRdb's copy holds only in-frame clones and misses some; the assay was immunoSEQ multiplex PCR. This table holds approximately 730,000 clones, 80% to 90% found once. The same data also contributed to another study, on human thymus T cells.

Sequencing was performed on thymocytes. These receptors originate from a girl in the first two years of life with a congenital heart defect.

This clone was detected once. The chain couples TRBV11-2 to TRBJ1-6; D remains ambiguous. Between the trimmed V and J ends, which lost 3 bases and 13 bases, there was a span of 22 bases. Germline V lookup: CDR1 SGHAT, CDR2 FQNNGV. CDR3 length equals 16 residues. The CDR3 reads CASSLVGGWEESPLHF. The CDR3 nucleotides are TGTGCCAGCAGCTTGGTCGGAGGGTGGGAAGAATCCCCCCTCCACTTT.

The rearrangement links TRBV19 to TRBJ2-7; D might be TRBD2 (6 bases). The germline V gene has CDR1 LNHDA and CDR2 SQIVND (reference sequence). This CDR3 has 15 amino acids. V was shortened by 4 bases and J by 5 bases, with 18 bases between the two germline ends. The CDR3 nucleotides read TGTGCCAGTAGTACCCCCGGGATATCGGGGGACGAGCAGTACTTC. The encoded protein is CASSTPGISGDEQYF.

The chain joins TRBV7-9 to TRBJ1-1; unclear D gene. The CDR3 is 11 amino acids. Between the trimmed V and J ends, which lost 6 bases and 8 bases, there was a span of 10 bases. Germline-derived CDR1 and CDR2 are SEHNR and FQNEAQ (reference sequence). CDR3 sequence (DNA): TGTGCCAGCAGGGGAGTTGACGAAGCTTTCTTT. It specifies CASRGVDEAFF.

Written as DNA, the CDR3 is TGCGCCAGCCGCCTCGGCTACCACGGGACTAATGAAAAACTGTTTTTT. This codes for CASRLGYHGTNEKLFF. The V and J genes are TRBV5-1 and TRBJ1-4, with unresolved D. Trimming left V 7 bases short and J 2 bases short, with 18 bases between. This CDR3 comprises 16 residues. The germline V gene encodes CDR1 SGHRS and CDR2 YFSETQ.

J is TRBJ1-1 and V is TRBV10-3; D might be TRBD1 (6 bases). There are 14 residues in the CDR3. Trimming removed 10 bases from V and 4 bases from J, with 19 bases in between. CDR1 ENHRY and CDR2 SYGVKD come from the germline V gene. CDR3 DNA: TGTGCCACCCTTGGGGGGGGGCGCGGCACTGAAGCTTTCTTT. Protein: CATLGGGRGTEAFF.

J is TRBJ2-1 and V is TRBV2; D perhaps matches TRBD1 (6 bases). The CDR3 is made up of 15 amino acids. V was trimmed by 3 bases and J by 2 bases, leaving 11 bases between them. Germline assignment: CDR1 SNHLY and CDR2 FYNNEI. The CDR3 nucleotides read TGTGCCAGCAGTGAGGGCAGGGGCGCCTACAATGAGCAGTTCTTC. This translates into CASSEGRGAYNEQFF.

The chain uses TRBV6-5 and TRBJ2-1, with 9 bases identical to TRBD2. CDR1 and CDR2 (germline): MNHEY, SVGAGI. The CDR3 is 15 amino acids. Trimming took 7 bases from V and 3 from J; bases not matched to a gene: 7. The CDR3 sequence: CASNAERGVYNEQFF. The CDR3 bases are TGTGCCAGCAATGCAGAGCGGGGGGTCTACAATGAGCAGTTCTTC.

The J gene is TRBJ2-2, the V gene TRBV27; D perhaps matches TRBD1 (5 bases). The CDR3 has 16 amino acids. V shed 2 bases and J shed 5 bases, with 15 bases lying between them. Germline V gene data show CDR1 as MNHEY and CDR2 as SMNVEV (reference sequence). The CDR3 loop reads CASSLGWRQGTGELFF. CDR3 nucleotide sequence: TGTGCCAGCAGTTTAGGGTGGCGGCAGGGTACCGGGGAGCTGTTTTTT.

V gene TRBV5-4 combines with J gene TRBJ2-5; 9 bases map to TRBD1. V lost 4 bases to trimming and J lost 6 bases; unmatched junction nucleotides: 13. The length of the CDR3 is 16 residues. Germline V lookup: CDR1 SGHNT, CDR2 YYREEE (reference sequence). CDR3 region: CASSIHRDRVEKTQYF. CDR3 nucleotides: TGTGCCAGCAGCATCCACCGGGACAGGGTGGAGAAGACCCAGTACTTC.

This sequence joins TRBV5-1 and TRBJ1-1; the match to TRBD1 covers 7 bases. CDR1 is SGHRS, CDR2 YFSETQ, per germline. Germline trimming cut 4 bases from V and 9 bases from J; bases unmatched to any gene: 15. This CDR3 region has 15 residues. DNA for the CDR3: TGCGCCAGCAGCCTATCGACAGGGTGGACTCTTAAAGCTTTCTTT. It translates to CASSLSTGWTLKAFF.

In this sample, this clone turned up a few times. V usage is TRBV6-6 and J usage is TRBJ1-2; TRBD1 agrees at 9 bases. The junction had 13 bases not matched to a gene; V was cut back by 4 bases and J by 7 bases. This CDR3 is built from 16 residues. Germline values: CDR1 MNHNY, CDR2 SVGAGI (reference sequence). For the CDR3, the DNA is TGTGCCAGCAGTTTCGTCCCGGGACAGGGAAACAGTGGCTACACCTTC. It yields the protein CASSFVPGQGNSGYTF.

The V and J genes are TRBV4-1 and TRBJ1-2, with 7 nucleotides matching TRBD1. With V trimmed by 1 base and J by 5 bases, 7 bases remained unmatched. There are 15 residues in the CDR3. Per the germline V gene, CDR1 is MGHRA and CDR2 is YSYEKL. The CDR3 nucleotides are TGCGCCAGCAGCCAAGCCCCACCGGGACAGTATGGCTACACCTTC. It specifies CASSQAPPGQYGYTF.

The gene calls are TRBV4-3 and TRBJ1-1, with D unresolved. The CDR3 covers 13 residues. Germline CDR1 and CDR2: LGHNA and YSLEER. The ends were cut back, 5 bases at V and 2 bases at J, with 9 bases in the middle. The DNA of the CDR3 is TGCGCCAGCAGCTGTCAGGAAAACACTGAAGCTTTCTTT. This codes for CASSCQENTEAFF.

This clone was seen more than once but under ten times. V is TRBV4-1 and J is TRBJ2-7; 7 positions agree with TRBD2. Germline CDR1 reads MGHRA; CDR2 reads YSYEKL. The CDR3 has 13 amino acids. V dropped 1 base and J dropped 4; count of bases not matched to a gene: 1. Here the CDR3 reads CASSQGGGYEQYF. Written as DNA, the CDR3 is TGCGCCAGCAGCCAAGGGGGGGGGTACGAGCAGTACTTC.

The chain employs TRBV28 and TRBJ1-6; TRBD1 is a possible D gene (6 bases). This CDR3 region has 14 residues. Per germline, CDR1 MDHEN and CDR2 SYDVKM. Trimming stripped 5 bases from V and 5 bases from J, with 10 bases between. This CDR3 reads CASSPGHNNSPLHF. CDR3 nucleotide sequence: TGTGCCAGCAGTCCGGGACACAATAATTCACCCCTCCACTTT.

The chain uses TRBV5-8 and TRBJ2-5; D call uncertain. The end of the DNA aligns better with TRBJ2-7, so the J call may be wrong. CDR1 and CDR2 from the germline V gene are SGHTS and YDEGEE. The CDR3 has 12 amino acids. In DNA form, the CDR3 reads TGTGCCAGCAGCCCCAACAACTACGAGCAGTACTTC. This sequence encodes CASSPNNYEQYF.

This chain links TRBV9 with TRBJ1-2; TRBD1 might be the D (6 bases). The V and J ends lost 3 bases and 4 bases respectively, with 25 bases between them. CDR1 is SGDLS and CDR2 is YYNGEE in the germline V gene. The length of the CDR3 is 18 residues. CDR3 in DNA: TGTGCCAGCAGCGGAGCCTCGGACAGACCCTACCCCTCCTATGGCTACACCTTC. Encoded protein: CASSGASDRPYPSYGYTF.

V gene TRBV28 combines with J gene TRBJ1-5; D may be TRBD1 (6 bases). Germline V lookup: CDR1 MDHEN, CDR2 SYDVKM. The CDR3 extends over 15 amino acids. The germline V and J ends were trimmed by 6 bases and 9 bases, with 21 bases remaining between them. CDR3 protein: CASSLAPRGEWPQHF. As DNA, the CDR3 is TGTGCCAGCAGCTTAGCCCCCAGGGGAGAGTGGCCCCAGCATTTT.

This chain uses TRBV2 with TRBJ1-1, with D possibly matching TRBD1 (5 bases). The CDR3 spans 15 residues. The V gene's germline CDR1 is SNHLY and CDR2 FYNNEI. Trimming cost V 0 bases and J 2 bases, with 10 bases left between them. CDR3 coding DNA: TGTGCCAGCAGTGAAGCAGGGGTGTTCAACACTGAAGCTTTCTTT. It is translated as CASSEAGVFNTEAFF.

Here the CDR3 DNA reads TGTGCCAGCAGTTACCGTCCACCGGGAAAGAACACTGAAGCTTTCTTT. Amino acids: CASSYRPPGKNTEAFF. The chain employs TRBV6-5 and TRBJ1-1; D remains unclear. In germline, CDR1 is MNHEY, CDR2 SVGAGI. This CDR3 is built from 16 residues. Trimming took off 2 bases at V and 1 base at J, with 14 bases between the two ends.

The chain combines TRBV4-2 with TRBJ1-5, with D uncertain. The CDR3 loop spans 16 amino acids. Germline CDR1 and CDR2: LGHNA and YNFKEQ. Trimming took 0 bases from V and 5 from J, leaving 14 bases between them. The CDR3 nucleotides read TGTGCCAGCAGCCAAGAGAGGGCCAGACTTTATCAGCCCCAGCATTTT. It translates to CASSQERARLYQPQHF.

The CDR3 DNA is TGTGCCAGTAGAATGGGGGGGTATAGCTTGAACACTGAAGCTTTCTTT. This codes for CASRMGGYSLNTEAFF. The chain combines TRBV19 with TRBJ1-1; D may be TRBD1 (5 bases). V dropped 6 bases and J dropped 0 bases, with 17 bases sitting between them. CDR1 is LNHDA and CDR2 is SQIVND in the germline V gene (reference sequence). This CDR3 has 16 residues.

The chain carries TRBV2 and TRBJ2-5; 9 nucleotides agree with TRBD1. CDR1 SNHLY and CDR2 FYNNEI come from the germline V gene. V lost 5 bases, J lost 0 bases, and 16 bases stayed unmatched. CDR3 length: 19 amino acids. CDR3 in amino acids: CASSPPGQGHPIHQETQYF. The CDR3 nucleotides are TGTGCCAGCAGTCCCCCGGGACAGGGTCACCCCATTCACCAAGAGACCCAGTACTTC.

In the case of this clone: At the DNA level, this CDR3 is encoded by other sequences in the same sample as well. The chain carries TRBV25-1 and TRBJ1-2; D possibly corresponds to TRBD1 (6 bases). With 3 bases removed from V and 4 bases from J, the gap between germline ends came to 6 bases. This CDR3 is 12 amino acids long. CDR1 and CDR2 (germline): MGHDK, SYGVNS. CDR3 loop: CASSEDSYGYTF. The CDR3 coding sequence is TGTGCCAGCAGTGAGGACAGCTATGGCTACACCTTC.

The chain combines TRBV2 with TRBJ2-5; D ambiguous. The CDR3 has 14 residues. The V gene lost 9 bases and the J gene lost 1 base, with 15 bases spanning the gap. CDR1 and CDR2 (germline): SNHLY, FYNNEI. This CDR3 reads CARVWVSPQETQYF. The CDR3 nucleotides are TGTGCCAGGGTGTGGGTTAGCCCCCAAGAGACCCAGTACTTC.

V and J are TRBV25-1 and TRBJ1-1, with D maybe TRBD1 (5 bases). The CDR3 sequence is 14 residues long. Germline-derived CDR1 and CDR2 are MGHDK and SYGVNS. V was trimmed by 1 base and J by 7 bases, leaving 13 bases between them. This CDR3 reads CASSECQGGGEAFF. CDR3 DNA sequence: TGTGCCAGCAGTGAATGTCAGGGCGGCGGTGAAGCTTTCTTT.

The chain has TRBV10-1 and TRBJ2-1; 9 bases line up with TRBD1. The V and J ends lost 9 bases and 3 bases, in that order; junction bases with no gene match: 9. Germline-derived CDR1 and CDR2 are WNHNN and SYGVQD (reference sequence). The CDR3 length is 15 residues. The CDR3 region is CARLRPGQGYNEQFF. The CDR3 DNA follows: TGCGCCAGGCTTAGGCCGGGACAGGGCTACAATGAGCAGTTCTTC.

This chain uses TRBV5-1 with TRBJ1-3, with D unclear. The length of the CDR3 is 15 residues. Germline V gene lookup returns CDR1 SGHRS and CDR2 YFSETQ. Deletions cut 2 bases from V and 0 bases from J, with 9 bases between. CDR3 nucleotides: TGCGCCAGCAGCTTCGACCGGAGCTCTGGAAACACCATATATTTT. Translated: CASSFDRSSGNTIYF.

This sequence joins TRBV6-1 and TRBJ2-5, with D possibly TRBD1 on 5 matching bases. CDR3 length: 14 amino acids. CDR1 and CDR2 from the germline V gene are MNHNS and SASEGT. V was clipped by 5 bases and J by 5 bases, with 15 bases between them. Here the CDR3 reads CASSKWTRSETQYF. The CDR3 DNA reads TGTGCCAGCAGTAAATGGACACGCAGTGAGACCCAGTACTTC.

The gene calls are TRBV6-1 and TRBJ1-2; 9 bases fit TRBD1. The CDR3 is made up of 15 amino acids. Germline-derived CDR1 and CDR2 are MNHNS and SASEGT. Losses at the gene ends were 4 bases for V and 6 bases for J; bases not matched to a gene: 9. In DNA form, the CDR3 reads TGTGCCAGCAGTGCCAACAGGGGGCGCCTTCATGGCTACACCTTC. Protein sequence: CASSANRGRLHGYTF.